This TCR beta chain originates from a study of neurological immune-mediated disorders. Study-level results: The level of TCR clonal expansion was highest in patients with HTLV-1-associated myelopathy and lowest in multiple sclerosis, where it fell below the level seen in healthy controls. None of the CDR3 amino acid sequences found in expanded clones was shared across subjects. This suggests that the TCR-beta repertoires were private in all groups.

The table lists this clonotype with many counts. The antigen is not known. J lost 8 bases, V lost 4 bases, and 18 bases had no gene match. This CDR3 spans 17 amino acids. CDR1 is DFQATT and CDR2 is SNEGSKA in the germline V gene (reference sequence). As for the cDNA, it was generated by 5'RACE with 10-nucleotide random UMIs. TCRdb re-derived calls from the 5' RACE reads in MiXCR, one entry per CDR3 protein. The sample has some 86,000 distinct CDR3 sequences, around 2.6% seen once. The sequenced sample was PBMCs. The clonotype was recovered from a woman aged 30 to 39 with multiple sclerosis. J is TRBJ2-1 and V is TRBV20-1; 9 bases are shared with TRBD2. CDR3 bases: TGCAGTGCTAACCGCATGGCCGGGGCGGGAGGGTACGATGAGCAGTTCTTC. Translating gives CSANRMAGAGGYDEQFF.